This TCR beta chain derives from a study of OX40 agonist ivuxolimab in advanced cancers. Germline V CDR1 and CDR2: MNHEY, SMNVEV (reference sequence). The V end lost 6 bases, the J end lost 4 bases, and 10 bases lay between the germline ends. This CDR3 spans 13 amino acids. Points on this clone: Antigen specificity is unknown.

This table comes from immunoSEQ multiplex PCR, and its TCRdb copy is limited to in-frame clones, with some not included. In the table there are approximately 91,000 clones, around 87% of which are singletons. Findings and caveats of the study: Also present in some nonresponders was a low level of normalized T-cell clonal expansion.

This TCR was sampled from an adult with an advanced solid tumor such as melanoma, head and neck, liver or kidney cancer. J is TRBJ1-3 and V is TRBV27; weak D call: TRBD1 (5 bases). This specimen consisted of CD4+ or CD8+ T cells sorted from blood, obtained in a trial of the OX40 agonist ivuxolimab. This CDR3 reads CASSPRQGNTIYF. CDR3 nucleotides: TGTGCCAGCAGCCCTAGACAGGGAAACACCATATATTTT.